This T cell receptor beta chain came from a study of shared clonotypes between healthy human individuals. Here immunoSEQ multiplex PCR was the method, and the copy in TCRdb shows in-frame clones only, minus some. The table has approximately 1.5 million clones, 98% seen once. Trimming removed 0 bases from V and 0 bases from J, with 14 bases in between. Germline V CDR1 and CDR2: LNHNV, YYDKDF (reference sequence). The CDR3 contains 17 residues. This chain joins TRBV15 and TRBJ1-1, with D tentatively TRBD1 (5 bases). This TCR was recovered from a man aged 25 to 45 in good health. Sequences were obtained from naive CD4+ T cells sorted from blood. Indicated subset: CD45RA+ positively selected. The CDR3: CATSRDIGGLMNTEAFF. The CDR3 bases are TGTGCCACCAGCAGAGATATTGGGGGTCTCATGAACACTGAAGCTTTCTTT.